Listed below are T cell receptor beta chains from one sample, sequenced in a study of T cell responses to AZD1222 COVID-19 vaccine. The assay was immunoSEQ multiplex PCR, and TCRdb's table has in-frame clones only and misses some. The table has about 160,000 clones, roughly 94% seen once. This sample comprised peripheral blood, obtained on day 0 of AZD1222 vaccination. Receptors were obtained from an adult in good health. Both conserved end residues are part of each CDR3. Fields, in order: D gene, clone size, J gene, V gene, CDR3 DNA, CDR3 protein. D genes are given only for firm matches. Size values are once, few and many counts, or a class for expanded clones, and some rows have none.

-,-,TRBJ1-4,TRBV10-1,TGCGCCAGCAGTGATGTGGCACGGGGAGAAAAACTGTTTTTT,CASSDVARGEKLFF
TRBD1,-,TRBJ1-5,TRBV5-8,TGTGCCAGCCGTCAAGTACGAAAAGGACAGGGCAATCAGCCCCAGCATTTT,CASRQVRKGQGNQPQHF
-,-,TRBJ1-1,TRBV29-1,TGCAGCGTTGAAGAAGGCCCGGGGGGAACTGAAGCTTTCTTT,CSVEEGPGGTEAFF
-,once,TRBJ1-1,TRBV7-2,TGTGCCAGCAGCTTAGCGCGAGGGTGGTGGGAAGCTTTCTTT,CASSLARGWWEAFF
TRBD2,-,TRBJ2-2,TRBV4-1,TGCGCCAGCAGCCACGCCGGGACTAGCGGGGACACCGGGGAGCTGTTTTTT,CASSHAGTSGDTGELFF
-,-,TRBJ2-1,TRBV19,TGTGCCAGTAGTAATATACTAGCCCTTGAGCAGTTCTTC,CASSNILALEQFF
TRBD1,-,TRBJ2-3,TRBV28,TGTGCCAGCAGTTTATCAGGGGGCGGCCCCACAGATACGCAGTATTTT,CASSLSGGGPTDTQYF
-,-,TRBJ1-2,TRBV5-4,TGTGCCAGCAGCGCAGATCAGGGGCCCTATGGCTACACCTTC,CASSADQGPYGYTF
TRBD2,-,TRBJ2-1,TRBV9,TGTGCCAGCAGCGTTACTAGCGGAAACAATGAGCAGTTCTTC,CASSVTSGNNEQFF
-,-,TRBJ2-2,TRBV5-1,TGCGCCACCAGGGCTCTGGAAACCGGGGAGCTGTTTTTT,CATRALETGELFF
TRBD2,-,TRBJ2-3,TRBV20-1,TGCAGTGTTAGTGCTAGCGGGAGACCAGATACGCAGTATTTT,CSVSASGRPDTQYF
TRBD1,-,TRBJ1-5,TRBV19,TGTGCCAGTAGTCCTCGGACAGGGATTAGCAATCAGCCCCAGCATTTT,CASSPRTGISNQPQHF
TRBD1,-,TRBJ2-3,TRBV13,TGTGCCAGCAGCACCCGGGACAGGGCATCGTATTTT,CASSTRDRASYF
-,-,TRBJ2-1,TRBV19,TGTGCCAGTAGTATACCGGGACTGCCGAGAAATGAGCAGTTCTTC,CASSIPGLPRNEQFF
TRBD2,-,TRBJ2-2,TRBV15,TGTGCCACCAGCAGAGACGGGAGGGTAGGCGGGGAGCTGTTTTTT,CATSRDGRVGGELFF
-,-,TRBJ2-2,TRBV10-3,TGTGCCATCGGGGTGGGGGAGCTGTTTTTT,CAIGVGELFF
-,-,TRBJ1-3,TRBV5-1,TGCGCCAGCAGCTTGATCAGCAGGTCCTCTGGAAACACCATATATTTT,CASSLISRSSGNTIYF
-,-,TRBJ2-3,TRBV20-1,TGCAGCTGTGGGGACTCAGATACGCAGTATTTT,CSCGDSDTQYF
TRBD1,once,TRBJ1-2,TRBV10-3,TGTGCCATCAGTGAGACAGGGGATGGCTACACCTTC,CAISETGDGYTF
TRBD1,once,TRBJ1-2,TRBV3-1/TRBV3-2,TGTGCCAGCAGCCGGACAGGCACCAACTATGGCTACACCTTC,CASSRTGTNYGYTF
-,-,TRBJ1-1,TRBV28,TGTGCCAGCAGTCCTCGCACAGAAACCGAAGCTTTCTTT,CASSPRTETEAFF
TRBD2,-,TRBJ2-1,TRBV19,TGTGCCAGTAGTATTTTGGCTAGCGGGAGTAATGAGCAGTTCTTC,CASSILASGSNEQFF
-,few,TRBJ1-1,TRBV12-3/TRBV12-4,TGTGCCAGCAGTTTAACAGGGAACACTGAAGCTTTCTTT,CASSLTGNTEAFF
TRBD2,-,TRBJ2-3,TRBV6-2/TRBV6-3,TGTGCCAGCAGTTGGGCGGGAGGAGGGCCAGATACGCAGTATTTT,CASSWAGGGPDTQYF
TRBD1,-,TRBJ1-2,TRBV28,TGTGCCAGCAGTTTAGGACAGGGGGATTATGGCTACACCTTC,CASSLGQGDYGYTF
TRBD1,-,TRBJ1-1,TRBV5-4,TGTGCCAGCAGCCTACCCTCGACAGGGGTCTCTGAAGCTTTCTTT,CASSLPSTGVSEAFF
-,-,TRBJ1-4,TRBV5-6,TGTGCCAGCAGCCTCGGGGGTCGTGTTATTAATGAAAAACTGTTTTTT,CASSLGGRVINEKLFF
-,-,TRBJ2-2,TRBV5-1,TGCGCCAGCAGCTTGGACCCAGGGTCGAACACCGGGGAGCTGTTTTTT,CASSLDPGSNTGELFF
-,-,TRBJ2-3,TRBV7-5,TGTGTCAGAAGCAGGAATTTTTTTAGCACAGATACGCAGTATTTT,CVRSRNFFSTDTQYF
-,-,TRBJ2-1,TRBV6-6,TGTGCCAGCAGGCTTGCCCTCAATGAGCAGTTCTTC,CASRLALNEQFF
-,-,TRBJ1-1,TRBV19,TGTGCCAGTAGACGGGACGGAGTGACTGAAGCTTTCTTT,CASRRDGVTEAFF
TRBD1,-,TRBJ1-4,TRBV4-2,TGTGCCAGCAGCCAAGATAGTAGGACAGGGAAGCACCTCACGGAAAAACTGTTTTTT,CASSQDSRTGKHLTEKLFF
-,-,TRBJ1-5,TRBV7-6,TGTGCCAGCAGCCCAGGTGTAGGACAACTCAATCAGCCCCAGCATTTT,CASSPGVGQLNQPQHF
TRBD1,-,TRBJ1-1,TRBV27,TGTGCCAGCAGCCCAGGACAGGGGTGGAACACTGAAGCTTTCTTT,CASSPGQGWNTEAFF
-,medium-sized,TRBJ1-1,TRBV7-9,TGTGCCAGCAGCTTATCCGCAGGGACGAACACTGAAGCTTTCTTT,CASSLSAGTNTEAFF
TRBD2,-,TRBJ2-1,TRBV23-1,TGCGCCAGCAGTCAATTCTACGGGGGGAACAACTACAATGAGCAGTTCTTC,CASSQFYGGNNYNEQFF
TRBD2,-,TRBJ2-3,TRBV18,TGTGCCAGCTCACGTGCCCTAGCGGGGGAGACAGATACGCAGTATTTT,CASSRALAGETDTQYF
-,few,TRBJ2-1,TRBV29-1,TGCAGCGTTCGGAGGGGGGGAGTTGGGAATGAGCAGTTCTTC,CSVRRGGVGNEQFF
-,-,TRBJ2-4,TRBV3-1/TRBV3-2,TGTGCCAGCAGCCAAGTCAGGGAATGGGCCAAAAACATTCAGTACTTC,CASSQVREWAKNIQYF
-,-,TRBJ2-3,TRBV15,TGTGCCACGAGAGACAGACCCACAGATACGCAGTATTTT,CATRDRPTDTQYF
TRBD1,-,TRBJ1-2,TRBV10-3,TGTGCCATCAGTGAGTCGATCGGGACAGGGAATTATGGCTACACCTTC,CAISESIGTGNYGYTF
-,-,TRBJ1-5,TRBV5-1,TGCGCCAGCAGCGCCGGGGGACCCCAGCAGCCCCAGCATTTT,CASSAGGPQQPQHF
TRBD2,-,TRBJ2-3,TRBV9,TGTGCCAGCGGTGGACTAGCGGGAGGTCCGTCGGATACGCAGTATTTT,CASGGLAGGPSDTQYF
TRBD1,-,TRBJ2-5,TRBV10-1,TGCGCCAGCAGTGAGGTCGGATTGGGGACAGAAGAGACCCAGTACTTC,CASSEVGLGTEETQYF
-,-,TRBJ2-1,TRBV5-4,TGTGCCAGCAGCTCCCAGCTAGACCAGTTCTTC,CASSSQLDQFF
TRBD2,-,TRBJ2-3,TRBV10-3,TGTGCCATCAGTGAACCCCTAGCGGGAGTGGGGGCAAACACAGATACGCAGTATTTT,CAISEPLAGVGANTDTQYF
TRBD2,-,TRBJ2-3,TRBV4-1,TGCGCCAGCAGCCAAGTACTTCGAGCGGGGGGATTCACTAGCACAGATACGCAGTATTTT,CASSQVLRAGGFTSTDTQYF
TRBD1,once,TRBJ1-4,TRBV3-1/TRBV3-2,TGTGCCAGCAGCCAGGACAGGGTCTACACGGGTGAAAAACTGTTTTTT,CASSQDRVYTGEKLFF